The rows below give T cell receptor beta chains drawn from one sample of a study of cytotoxic CD8 clonotypes in ibrutinib-treated CLL. Only in-frame clones appear in the TCRdb table, and some are missing; sequencing was by immunoSEQ multiplex PCR. The sample has fewer than 150,000 clones, approximately 80% seen once. The sequences come from PBMCs, collected after 24 months of ibrutinib treatment. Receptors originate from a human donor with chronic lymphocytic leukemia. The CDR3 runs from the conserved cysteine through the conserved F or W. The order of the fields is V gene, clone size, CDR3 protein. Clone size is not always given. Where it is, it says once, few, many or a class for expanded clones.

>TRBV7-4|NA
CASSLDSQETQYF
>TRBV11-2|NA
CASSSDGGSTDTQYF
>TRBV6-1|once
CASRAGQGVNQPQHF
>TRBV5-4|NA
CASSPRQGADGNTIYF
>TRBV7-3|NA
CASSAWKDNQETQYF
>TRBV4-2|NA
CASSQAQGGNEQFF
>TRBV27|NA
CASRAQGNNQPQHF
>TRBV9|NA
CASSVGDAGYTF
>TRBV6-1|NA
CASSESRQGPPDTQYF
>TRBV7-9|NA
CASSLGTVDTDTQYF
>TRBV25-1|NA
CASSDQGNTEAFF
>TRBV28|NA
CASKGGRREGYTEAFF
>TRBV9|NA
CASSVGGTVTYEQYF
>TRBV18|NA
CASSPSDRGQYSYEQYF
>TRBV9|NA
CASSVGPLSGEAFF
>TRBV6-5|NA
CASSPSNYGYTF
>TRBV19|NA
CASRDRGKGQPQHF
>TRBV5-6|once
CASSLIRGGWDSTNEKLFF
>TRBV5-4|few
CASSSPRNMNTEAFF
>TRBV9|NA
CASGPGGSTDTQYF
>TRBV7-2|NA
CASSPDWGGKLFF
>TRBV5-1|NA
CASSLEPAGGTGELFF
>TRBV7-2|few
CASSPRRNYEQYF
>TRBV9|NA
CASSLDNGGQATGELFF
>TRBV11-2|few
CASSFLAGGPNGELFF
>TRBV5-4|NA
CASSLGAGTLVIGSPLHF
>TRBV6-1|few
CASSSRKNQPQHF
>TRBV19|NA
CASSLSGAQEDTQYF
>TRBV18|NA
CASSPSSYEQYF
>TRBV6-6|few
CASSYPGQGTFGEQYF
>TRBV6-4|once
CASSDYGGHTYEQYF
>TRBV4-1|NA
CASSQEAGGWNNSPLHF
>TRBV5-4|NA
CASSLGWQGPYEQYF
>TRBV6-5|few
CASSPGVPRGYTF
>TRBV5-8|NA
CASSLGGRGEKLFF
>TRBV6-5|NA
CASSYLAGDQETQYF
>TRBV5-4|NA
CASTLPQGYGYTF
>TRBV11-2|NA
CASSLERGKFETQYF
>TRBV18|once
CASSYEQGLEYF
>TRBV5-4|NA
CASSLVGQSSYEQYF
>TRBV7-6|NA
CASSPGPRGIGTDTQYF
>TRBV10-3|NA
CAISAQGLESTEAFF
>TRBV29-1|once
CSVSGTGSILAEAFF
>TRBV10-3|few
CAIGVGNEQYF
>TRBV19|NA
CASRPGTTNTGELFF
>TRBV30|NA
CACTYEDRGREQYF
>TRBV6-1|NA
CASSEARGTEAFF
>TRBV11-2|NA
CASSLETGNSPLHF
>TRBV11-2|NA
CASSKQRTGTYEQYF
>TRBV7-2|NA
CASSAPGTGYTGELFF